This TCR beta chain is from a study of response to subunit inactivated influenza vaccine. General observations from the study: New T cells are recruited in small numbers by each seasonal influenza vaccination, according to the authors' suggestion.

TCRdb used MiXCR to reprocess the RT-PCR reads, holding one entry per CDR3 protein. Found here are about 160,000 distinct CDR3 sequences, about a tenth of them singletons; the top ten hold around 12%. This clonotype was recorded many times. Its antigen is undetermined. The sequencing here drew on non-naive T cells sorted from PBMCs, taken 40 to 50 days after vaccination. The receptor was derived from a man in his fifties or sixties who received an inactivated influenza vaccine.

Here the CDR3 DNA reads TGTGCCAGCATCCTTGGTCGGGGGGCAGGTGGCTACACCTTC. The encoded protein is CASILGRGAGGYTF. This rearrangement joins TRBV7-2 to TRBJ1-2, with D maybe TRBD1 (6 bases). Germline values: CDR1 SGHTA, CDR2 FQGNSA. V was trimmed by 7 bases and J by 7 bases, leaving 19 bases between them. The CDR3 totals 14 residues.